The 17 T cell receptor beta chains in this list originate from one sample, sequenced in a study of blood T cell repertoires in COVID-19. Repertoires were generated with immunoSEQ multiplex PCR, while TCRdb's copy carries only in-frame clones and drops some. The data contain roughly 55,000 clones, 75% to 95% of them singletons. Sequences were obtained from peripheral blood. The origin of the receptors is a human donor with active COVID-19. The donor label of this sample is uncertain.

The rearrangement links TRBV6-5 to TRBJ2-7, with TRBD1 matching over 9 bases. This CDR3 contains 14 residues. V shed 5 bases, J shed 1 base, and the junction held 3 bases outside the gene matches. Germline lookup yields CDR1 MNHEY and CDR2 SVGAGI. In DNA form, the CDR3 reads TGTGCCAGCAGTCCCGGGACAGGGTCCTACGAGCAGTACGTC. This codes for CASSPGTGSYEQYV.

The J gene is TRBJ2-2, the V gene TRBV27; possible D gene TRBD2, 6 bases. The V gene lost 8 bases and the J gene lost 3 bases, with 16 bases spanning the gap. From germline, CDR1 is MNHEY and CDR2 SMNVEV (reference sequence). This CDR3 comprises 15 residues. The CDR3 sequence is CASRRASVDTGELFF. The DNA of the CDR3 is TGTGCCAGCCGGAGGGCGAGCGTAGACACCGGGGAGCTGTTTTTT.

CDR3 in amino acids: CASSQYKNTEAFF. CDR3 coding DNA: TGTGCCAGCAGCCAATACAAGAACACTGAAGCTTTCTTT. The chain joins TRBV3-1 (or the pseudogene TRBV3-2) to TRBJ1-1; the D is unclear. The germline CDR1 and CDR2 sequences are LGHDT and YNNKEL (reference sequence). With 2 bases removed from V and 1 base from J, the gap between germline ends came to 5 bases. The CDR3 runs to 13 residues.

The V gene is TRBV27, the J gene TRBJ2-3, with a tentative D call TRBD1 (7 bases). Germline CDR1 is MNHEY and CDR2 is SMNVEV (reference sequence). The CDR3 loop spans 19 amino acids. V lost 0 bases and J 2 bases, leaving 21 bases between the germline ends. CDR3 in amino acids: CASSLSLYRRGVNTDTQYF. The CDR3 region has the DNA TGTGCCAGCAGTTTATCGCTTTACCGCAGGGGGGTGAACACAGATACGCAGTATTTT.

CDR3 DNA sequence: TGCGCCAGCAGTTTTAGCGGGAGCTCCTACGAGCAGTACTTC. This encodes CASSFSGSSYEQYF. The rearrangement uses TRBV5-1 and TRBJ2-7, with 9 bases that match TRBD2. The CDR3 spans 14 residues. V was pared by 5 bases and J by 0 bases, with 3 bases of the junction left unmatched. The germline V gene encodes CDR1 SGHRS and CDR2 YFSETQ.

This rearrangement joins TRBV6-5 to TRBJ2-2; a weak D match, TRBD1 (6 bases). Germline CDR1 reads MNHEY; CDR2 reads SVGAGI. V gave up 8 bases and J gave up 0 bases, with 10 bases separating them. The CDR3 spans 14 residues. CDR3 sequence reads: CASRNRANTGELFF. The CDR3 coding sequence is TGTGCCAGCCGGAACAGGGCGAACACCGGGGAGCTGTTTTTT.

The gene calls are TRBV11-2 and TRBJ2-7, with no clear D. The germline gives CDR1 SGHAT, CDR2 FQNNGV. The CDR3 is 11 residues long. V lost 5 bases, J lost 7 bases, and 9 bases lay in between. The CDR3 DNA reads TGTGCCAGCAGCCCTCAGAGGGAGCAGTACTTC. Its protein is CASSPQREQYF.

This chain links TRBV4-1 with TRBJ2-6; D possibly corresponds to TRBD1 (7 bases). Trimming removed 4 bases from V and 3 bases from J, with 13 bases in between. The CDR3 length is 16 residues. Germline values: CDR1 MGHRA, CDR2 YSYEKL. The CDR3 region has the DNA TGCGCCAGCAGCCCCCAGGGGGGCGGTGGGGCCAACGTCCTGACTTTC. Its protein product is CASSPQGGGGANVLTF.

The V gene is TRBV7-3, the J gene TRBJ2-1; D possibly corresponds to TRBD2 (7 bases). V lost 2 bases to trimming and J lost 0 bases, with 20 bases between them. This CDR3 has 19 amino acids. Germline lookup yields CDR1 SGHTA and CDR2 FQGTGA. CDR3 amino acids: CASSLGRGGGLGSYNEQFF. The CDR3, as DNA: TGTGCCAGCAGCTTAGGTAGGGGAGGGGGATTGGGCTCCTACAATGAGCAGTTCTTC.

The chain joins TRBV4-1 to TRBJ1-5; 11 bases fit TRBD1. V shed 3 bases, J shed 7 bases, and the junction held 8 bases outside the gene matches. Germline V gene lookup returns CDR1 MGHRA and CDR2 YSYEKL. The CDR3 covers 16 residues. This CDR3 is CASSHPRDRGNQPQHF. CDR3 DNA: TGCGCCAGCAGCCACCCCCGGGACAGGGGGAACCAGCCCCAGCATTTT.

This clone was found once. The J gene is TRBJ2-3, the V gene TRBV11-2; D may be TRBD2 (5 bases). Germline CDR1 and CDR2: SGHAT and FQNNGV. V was shortened by 5 bases and J by 2 bases, with 23 bases between the two germline ends. There are 18 residues in the CDR3. The CDR3 DNA is TGTGCCAGCAGCAAACCGGCCGACTACCCCCGCTACACAGATACGCAGTATTTT. Translation: CASSKPADYPRYTDTQYF.

This chain uses TRBV28 with TRBJ1-6; 8 nucleotides agree with TRBD1. V was pared by 6 bases and J by 6 bases, with 7 bases of the junction left unmatched. CDR3 length equals 15 residues. Germline V lookup: CDR1 MDHEN, CDR2 SYDVKM. DNA of the CDR3: TGTGCCAGCAGCGTTATGGACAGGGTTAATTCACCCCTCCACTTT. Translated, it gives CASSVMDRVNSPLHF.

The rearrangement uses TRBV30 and TRBJ2-7, with TRBD1 matching 9 bases. Germline V lookup: CDR1 GTSNPN, CDR2 SVGIG (reference sequence). This CDR3 has 19 residues. The V and J ends lost 2 bases and 3 bases, in that order; junction bases with no gene match: 20. The CDR3 sequence: CAWSSSGTGTYGGIYEQYF. Written as DNA, the CDR3 is TGTGCCTGGAGTTCCTCCGGGACAGGGACTTACGGCGGGATCTACGAGCAGTACTTC.

The chain carries TRBV27 and TRBJ2-7; TRBD2 matches at 13 bases. The trim removed 3 bases at V and 2 bases at J, leaving 4 bases unmatched. Germline CDR1 is MNHEY and CDR2 is SMNVEV (reference sequence). The CDR3 consists of 16 residues. The chain's CDR3 is CASSLSGLAGPYEQYF. Written as DNA, the CDR3 is TGTGCCAGCAGTTTGTCGGGACTAGCGGGACCCTACGAGCAGTACTTC.

V and J are TRBV19 and TRBJ1-2; TRBD1 agrees at 8 bases. The CDR3 runs 13 residues. Germline V lookup: CDR1 LNHDA, CDR2 SQIVND (reference sequence). V gave up 6 bases and J gave up 8 bases; unmatched junction bases: 8. In DNA form, the CDR3 reads TGTGCCAGTAGAACGGACAGGGCTAGCGGCTACACCTTC. Its protein product is CASRTDRASGYTF.

This chain connects TRBV5-1 to TRBJ2-7, with 13 bases that match TRBD2. The V gene's germline CDR1 is SGHRS and CDR2 YFSETQ. Germline trimming cut 0 bases from V and 7 bases from J; bases unmatched to any gene: 16. CDR3 length: 19 amino acids. The CDR3 nucleotides are TGCGCCAGCAGCTTGGGCTTGACTAGCGGGAGGACCCGTGTCTGGGAGCAGTACTTC. As protein: CASSLGLTSGRTRVWEQYF. Looking up the rest from reference TRBV5-1 and TRBJ2-7 gives the full variable domain: KAGVTQTPRYLIKTRGQQVTLSCSPISGHRSVSWYQQTPGQGLQFLFEYFSETQRNKGNFPGRFSGRQFSNSRSEMNVSTLELGDSALYLCASSLGLTSGRTRVWEQYFGPGTRLTVT.

The chain links TRBV18 to TRBJ1-1, with 11 bases identical to TRBD1. With 2 bases clipped from V and 3 bases from J, the junction kept 2 bases outside the gene matches. Germline CDR1 and CDR2: KGHSH and LQKENI. The CDR3 sequence is 15 residues long. As DNA, the CDR3 is TGTGCCAGCTCACCAGGACAGGGGGCGTACACTGAAGCTTTCTTT. It yields the protein CASSPGQGAYTEAFF.